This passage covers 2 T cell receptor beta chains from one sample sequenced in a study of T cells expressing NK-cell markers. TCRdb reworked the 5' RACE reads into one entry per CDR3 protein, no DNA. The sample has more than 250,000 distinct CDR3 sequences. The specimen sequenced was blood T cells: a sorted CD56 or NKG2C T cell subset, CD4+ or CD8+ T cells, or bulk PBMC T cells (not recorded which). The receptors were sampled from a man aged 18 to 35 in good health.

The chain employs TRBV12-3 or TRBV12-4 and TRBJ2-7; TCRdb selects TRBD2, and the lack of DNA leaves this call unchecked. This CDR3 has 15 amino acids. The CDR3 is CASSLQASGGYEQYF.

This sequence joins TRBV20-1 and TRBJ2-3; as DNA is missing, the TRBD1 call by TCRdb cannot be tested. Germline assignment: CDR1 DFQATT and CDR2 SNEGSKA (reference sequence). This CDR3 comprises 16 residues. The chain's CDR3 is CSAREERGTSTDTQYF.